The sequence of this TCR beta chain was determined in a study of cytomegalovirus exposure and HLA in healthy donors. Germline V lookup: CDR1 MNHEY, CDR2 SVGAGI. Between the trimmed V and J ends, which lost 4 bases and 0 bases, there was a span of 10 bases. The CDR3 runs to 15 residues. The PCR used 60 Vbeta and 13 Jbeta primers. Sequencing was performed with immunoSEQ multiplex PCR; in TCRdb, only in-frame clones are kept and a portion is missing. The data hold about 140,000 clones, with 70% to 80% observed a single time. While unrecorded immune exposures were likely, the donors were nominally healthy when sampled. A single count supports this clone. The antigen remains unidentified. Points from the study as a whole: A later analysis reportedly found fewer N-insertions in an Asian-associated ancestry cluster than the roughly 700-donor mean. The productive fraction for most TCR beta V segments was about 90% or about 30% in an earlier analysis.

The chain has TRBV6-5 and TRBJ2-1; a weak D match, TRBD2 (5 bases). The sequencing input was PBMCs. This sequence originates from a female donor in good health and CMV-seronegative. The CDR3 loop is CASSSDRGSYNEQFF. The CDR3, as DNA: TGTGCCAGCAGTTCCGACCGGGGCTCCTACAATGAGCAGTTCTTC.